This T cell receptor beta chain came from a study of lymphopenia after photon versus proton radiotherapy. Germline V lookup: CDR1 MNHEY, CDR2 SMNVEV (reference sequence). This CDR3 has 13 residues. The V gene lost 6 bases and the J gene lost 4 bases, with 13 bases spanning the gap. As regards this clone: Its antigen is not identified.

Profiled with immunoSEQ multiplex PCR; TCRdb holds only in-frame clones, not every one. The repertoire holds about 70,000 clones, with 80% to 95% as singletons. Study observations and caveats: Relative stability marked proton patients; photon patients lost diversity and naive cells. Survival link was tested only in deceased patients; proton benefit remains a possibility.

This sequence was found in a woman between 40 and 55 years old with cholangiocarcinoma. The chain links TRBV27 to TRBJ2-7, with D tentatively TRBD1 (5 bases). This sample comprised peripheral blood, obtained from a patient treated with photon-based radiotherapy. The DNA for the CDR3 is TGTGCCAGCAGCCTCGAAAGGGGATACGAGCAGTACTTC. Its protein product is CASSLERGYEQYF.